The clone carrying this T cell receptor beta chain was counted only a few times. The antigen is undetermined. The CDR3 runs to 15 residues. V shed 6 bases and J shed 3 bases, with 14 bases lying between them. Each CDR3 protein is one row after TCRdb ran MiXCR on the 5' RACE reads. The sample yields more than 200,000 distinct CDR3 sequences, more than 13% seen once. The data were taken from a study of identical twins. Study observations and caveats: An excess of low generation probability was shown by twin-shared out-of-frame alpha sequences. Possibly, invariant MAIT and iNKT cells partly confounded zero-insertion analyses. The study based its conclusions on cross-sectional statistical analysis and did not follow the same donors. Monozygotic twins shared more out-of-frame TCR alpha than recombination models predicted.

The J gene is TRBJ2-2, the V gene TRBV12-3 or TRBV12-4; perhaps TRBD2 as D (6 bases). Sequenced input: memory (CD45RO+) T cells sorted from blood. The origin of this receptor is a woman between 18 and 29 years old in good health. The DNA for the CDR3 is TGTGCCAGCAGGGCAAGGGAGGTCTACACCGGGGAGCTGTTTTTT. Its protein is CASRAREVYTGELFF.